This entry describes one T cell receptor (beta chain). Its antigen remains unidentified. The data derive from a study of response to subunit inactivated influenza vaccine. Study outcomes and limitations: Few additional T cells are recruited per seasonal influenza vaccination, authors suggested.

TCRdb analysed the RT-PCR reads with MiXCR anew, one entry per CDR3 protein. This table holds 450,000 to 500,000 distinct CDR3 sequences, 9.5% to 12% found once. The CDR3 is 17 residues long. V lost 4 bases to trimming and J lost 2 bases; unmatched junction nucleotides: 3. Germline loops: CDR1 MGHRA, CDR2 YSYEKL. The sample here was PBMCs from blood, taken roughly 6 weeks after vaccination. The clonotype comes from a middle-aged man who received an inactivated influenza vaccine. This rearrangement joins TRBV4-1 to TRBJ2-1; 15 nucleotides match TRBD2. In DNA form, the CDR3 reads TGCGCCAGCAGCCGCGGACTAGCGGGGGGGCCCTACAATGAGCAGTTCTTC. Its translation is CASSRGLAGGPYNEQFF.